This passage covers 6 T cell receptor beta chains from one sample sequenced in a study of CXCR3-negative and CXCR3-positive naive CD8 T cells. It was by 5' RACE with UMI labels that the TRB cDNA libraries were prepared. TCRdb derives one entry per CDR3 protein from the 5' RACE reads, leaving out DNA. The sample spans about 58,000 distinct CDR3 sequences; the ten largest clones claim 0.4% to 0.5%. Sequencing input: naive CXCR3- CD8+ T cells from blood. Subset here: CD45RO-CCR7+CD27+CD95- naive CD8+ T cells lacking CXCR3 (TNR3-). The source of these receptors is a human donor in good health. Some clones in this sample may be carry-over from other donors' samples.

V and J are TRBV28 and TRBJ2-2; the D call from TCRdb, TRBD2, cannot be confirmed without DNA. CDR3 length equals 16 residues. Germline V gene data show CDR1 as MDHEN and CDR2 as SYDVKM. CDR3: CASSFPQRESVGELFF. Filled out from reference TRBV28 and TRBJ2-2, the complete variable domain reads DVKVTQSSRYLVKRTGEKVFLECVQDMDHENMFWYRQDPGLGLRLIYFSYDVKMKEKGDIPEGYSVSREKKERFSLILESASTNQTSMYLCASSFPQRESVGELFFGEGSRLTVL.

The rearrangement uses TRBV12-5 and TRBJ2-1. This CDR3 spans 13 amino acids. Germline lookup yields CDR1 LGHNT and CDR2 FRNRAP. The CDR3 loop reads CASGFGLYNEQFF.

J is TRBJ2-5 and V is TRBV11-2; without DNA, the TCRdb call of TRBD1 cannot be checked. Germline CDR1 reads SGHAT; CDR2 reads FQNNGV. The CDR3 runs to 11 residues. This chain's CDR3 is CASSFRDRVCF.

The chain joins TRBV11-2 to TRBJ2-4; without DNA, the TCRdb call of TRBD2 cannot be checked. Germline lookup yields CDR1 SGHAT and CDR2 FQNNGV. The CDR3 length is 15 residues. CDR3 protein: CASSSTERRENIQYF. Based on the CDR3 plus reference TRBV11-2 and TRBJ2-4, the full variable domain is EAGVAQSPRYKIIEKRQSVAFWCNPISGHATLYWYQQILGQGPKLLIQFQNNGVVDDSQLPKDRFSAERLKGVDSTLKIQPAKLEDSAVYLCASSSTERRENIQYFGAGTRLSVL.

V and J are TRBV6-6 and TRBJ1-3; TCRdb's D call, TRBD1, is unchecked because there is no DNA. Germline V gives CDR1 MNHNY, CDR2 SVGAGI (reference sequence). The CDR3 sequence is 12 residues long. This CDR3 is CASTPAGNTIYF.

The chain carries TRBV9 and TRBJ1-4. The CDR3 covers 15 residues. Germline values: CDR1 SGDLS, CDR2 YYNGEE. CDR3: CASSTSGGLGEKLFF.